The 13 T cell receptor beta chains listed next were all sequenced from one sample in a study of T cell responses to AZD1222 COVID-19 vaccine. TCRdb's table, derived via immunoSEQ multiplex PCR, lists solely in-frame clones and lacks some. Of about 180,000 clones detected, 80% to 95% appear once; the ten largest clones hold about 1%. Sequences were derived from peripheral blood, sampled 28 days after the second dose of the MenACWY control vaccine. The receptors stem from an adult who received the MenACWY meningococcal vaccine as a control.

The V gene is TRBV7-6, the J gene TRBJ1-1; a weak D match, TRBD1 (6 bases). This CDR3 spans 16 amino acids. The V gene's germline CDR1 is SGHVS and CDR2 FNYEAQ. The V end lost 4 bases, the J end lost 2 bases, and 17 bases lay between the germline ends. CDR3 residues: CASSSGVGALNTEAFF. The CDR3 bases are TGTGCCAGCAGCTCTGGAGTGGGGGCCTTAAACACTGAAGCTTTCTTT.

This chain joins TRBV5-1 and TRBJ1-1; D is unresolved. V was cut by 3 bases and J by 4 bases, with 10 bases left in between. Germline V gene data show CDR1 as SGHRS and CDR2 as YFSETQ. The CDR3 consists of 13 residues. CDR3 protein: CASSSGGGTEAFF. The CDR3 DNA reads as TGCGCCAGCAGCTCCGGAGGAGGCACTGAAGCTTTCTTT.

The J gene is TRBJ1-5, the V gene TRBV15; 8 bases align to TRBD1. V gave up 0 bases and J gave up 7 bases; unmatched junction bases: 5. CDR3 length: 15 amino acids. Looked up from germline, CDR1 is LNHNV and CDR2 is YYDKDF (reference sequence). The CDR3 here is CATSREQGGRQPQHF. CDR3 bases: TGTGCCACCAGCAGAGAACAGGGGGGACGACAGCCCCAGCATTTT.

The chain combines TRBV5-1 with TRBJ2-2, with 8 bases aligning to TRBD1. There are 15 residues in the CDR3. CDR1 and CDR2 (germline): SGHRS, YFSETQ. V was clipped by 3 bases and J by 8 bases; unmatched bases: 9. CDR3 in amino acids: CASSSRQGLSGELFF. CDR3 sequence (DNA): TGCGCCAGCAGCTCCCGACAGGGGTTGTCGGGGGAGCTGTTTTTT.

The J gene is TRBJ1-2, the V gene TRBV3-1 (or the pseudogene TRBV3-2), with TRBD1 matching 9 bases. The J segment lost 6 bases and the V segment lost 4 bases, leaving 3 bases of the junction unmatched. The germline CDR1 and CDR2 sequences are LGHDT and YNNKEL (reference sequence). This CDR3 spans 13 amino acids. The CDR3 DNA sequence: TGTGCCAGCAGCCCGACAGGGGGGCATGGCTACACCTTC. This gives the protein CASSPTGGHGYTF.

The rearrangement uses TRBV28 and TRBJ1-1, with D possibly matching TRBD1 (6 bases). Germline V gives CDR1 MDHEN, CDR2 SYDVKM. V lost 5 bases, J lost 4 bases, and 14 bases lay in between. This CDR3 region has 14 residues. CDR3 sequence: CASSGGGGGTEAFF. The CDR3 region has the DNA TGTGCCAGCAGTGGTGGGGGAGGGGGCACTGAAGCTTTCTTT.

This clone was picked up one time. In the same sample, other DNA sequences code for this CDR3. The chain has TRBV27 and TRBJ1-1, with D possibly matching TRBD1 (5 bases). Looked up from germline, CDR1 is MNHEY and CDR2 is SMNVEV (reference sequence). The CDR3 consists of 13 residues. Trimming removed 0 bases at V and 5 bases at J, with 7 bases between. This CDR3 reads CASSLSRGTEAFF. In nucleotides, the CDR3 is TGTGCCAGCAGTTTATCTCGGGGGACTGAAGCTTTCTTT.

The V call is TRBV23-1, the J call TRBJ1-6; no firm D call. Being an ORF, TRBV23-1 has a function that is uncertain. V lost 0 bases to trimming and J lost 5 bases, with 8 bases between them. CDR3 length: 15 amino acids. In DNA form, the CDR3 reads TGCGCCAGCAGTCAATCGTACAGAAATAATTCACCCCTCCACTTT. Its translation is CASSQSYRNNSPLHF.

V is TRBV24-1 and J is TRBJ1-1, with a possible D match to TRBD1 (6 bases). Germline V CDR1 and CDR2: KGHDR, SFDVKD. Trimming cost V 5 bases and J 5 bases, with 11 bases left between them. CDR3 length equals 13 residues. CDR3 loop: CATSGRGGTEAFF. The CDR3 DNA sequence: TGTGCCACCAGTGGAAGGGGGGGAACTGAAGCTTTCTTT.

This chain connects TRBV28 to TRBJ1-4; 10 nucleotides line up with TRBD1. This CDR3 spans 17 amino acids. Germline V gene sequence: CDR1 MDHEN, CDR2 SYDVKM. V gave up 0 bases and J gave up 5 bases; unmatched junction bases: 6. The CDR3 DNA follows: TGTGCCAGCAGTTTATGGGCCCGGGGACAGGGGAATGAAAAACTGTTTTTT. Amino acid sequence: CASSLWARGQGNEKLFF. Variable domain in full (rest from reference TRBV28 and TRBJ1-4): DVKVTQSSRYLVKRTGEKVFLECVQDMDHENMFWYRQDPGLGLRLIYFSYDVKMKEKGDIPEGYSVSREKKERFSLILESASTNQTSMYLCASSLWARGQGNEKLFFGSGTQLSVL.

The chain employs TRBV18 and TRBJ2-7; D is unresolved. Trimming shortened V by 1 base and J by 7 bases, and 23 bases separated the two germline ends. This CDR3 region has 17 residues. Germline V lookup: CDR1 KGHSH, CDR2 LQKENI. The CDR3 is CASSPRSSDEALGEQYF. The CDR3 DNA follows: TGTGCCAGCTCACCACGTTCGTCCGACGAGGCCTTGGGGGAGCAGTACTTC. The variable domain in full, completed from reference TRBV18 and TRBJ2-7, reads NAGVMQNPRHLVRRRGQEARLRCSPMKGHSHVYWYRQLPEEGLKFMVYLQKENIIDESGMPKERFSAEFPKEGPSILRIQQVVRGDSAAYFCASSPRSSDEALGEQYFGPGTRLTVT.

This chain connects TRBV12-3 or TRBV12-4 to TRBJ1-2; no firm D call. The CDR3 extends over 12 amino acids. Trimming stripped 10 bases from V and 5 bases from J, with 14 bases between. The CDR3 DNA sequence: TGTGCCATCTGGTCGTCCCTATATGGCTACACCTTC. Translated: CAIWSSLYGYTF.

This chain joins TRBV12-3 or TRBV12-4 and TRBJ1-4; no firm D call. The CDR3 runs 13 residues. Trimming took 2 bases from V and 11 from J, leaving 12 bases between them. The CDR3 nucleotides read TGTGCCAGCAGTTTAACTACCCCTAATAAACTGTTTTTT. This translates into CASSLTTPNKLFF.